Included here is one T cell receptor (beta chain) sequence, with context. Its specific antigen is unknown. No per-base quality is available; no much larger clone lies one base away. The sample contains more than one DNA sequence encoding this CDR3. CDR1 is given as SGHTA and CDR2 as FQGTGA, both from the germline V gene. Deletion took 2 bases off V and 0 bases off J, with a span of 8 bases between the germline ends. From its cysteine to its phenylalanine, the CDR3 spans 14 amino acids. Just CDR3 DNA is preserved here, 42 bases in frame from base 1. The sample belongs to a study of memory CD4+ T cells and cytomegalovirus serostatus (dated by TCRdb to between 2017 and 2020). With regard to the full study: The cohort comprised roughly 35 healthy Belgian adults, 9 CMV seropositive and roughly 24 CMV seronegative. To replicate a published TCR-based CMV serostatus classifier, the study sequenced CD4+ memory TCRbeta repertoires from a Belgian cohort whose cytomegalovirus serostatus was known. Points the paper makes about the study in general: Among the 150 to 200 previously reported CMV-associated TCRbeta sequences, 60 to 85 showed up in the CD4+ memory repertoires, with each one found in between one and five individuals. Unlike the original study, which covered naive and memory CD4+ and CD8+ populations, the Belgian study sequenced only CD4+CD45RO+ memory cells. The original-framework classifier achieved a median bootstrapped AUC of about 0.95 with a 95% CI of 0.76-1.00 on the Belgian cohort. The results were interpreted as suggesting that the CMV-associated TCR signature is mostly present in the CD4+ memory repertoire. CMV serostatus prediction reached a median bootstrapped AUC of approximately 0.95 with the original framework and about 0.93 with a US-trained random forest.

Single viable CD3+CD4+CD8-CD45RO+ cells were sorted as memory CD4+ T cells on a FACSAria II. CMV serostatus was assessed using a Roche Elecsys assay, by which serum IgG against CMV pp150, pp28, p38 and p52 was detected. Following thawing, total CD4+ T cells were enriched through positive selection using CD4 magnetic microbeads. Samples originated from another study that specifically interrogated the CD4+ T cell memory repertoire. Peripheral blood mononuclear cells were isolated and cryopreserved following standard operating procedures; serum was stored at -80 °C. Staining used CD3-PerCP (BW264/56), CD4-APC (RPA-T4), CD45RO-PE (UCHT1) and CD8-Pacific Orange (3B5) antibodies, with Sytox blue excluding non-viable cells. The Quick-DNA Microprep Kit was used to extract genomic DNA from the sorted cells. Amplification of TCRbeta DNA was done with the immunoSEQ hsTCRbeta kit, following the protocol from the manufacturer. An Illumina MiSeq instrument was used to sequence the TCRbeta libraries. Concerning the study's data processing: Following removal of out-of-frame sequences, more than 2,000,000 distinct TCRbeta sequences were retained, with an average of roughly 70,000 per individual. Two values were used to score each individual: the count of roughly 180 previously reported CMV-associated TCRbeta sequences and the total count of productive distinct TCRbeta sequences. A beta-binomial model was reimplemented in Python, and scikit-learn random forests with default parameters were trained on data from the US cohort. Classifier performance on the Belgian cohort was summarized as median AUC with percentile confidence intervals calculated over 10,000 bootstrap iterations. In its TCRdb copy, this immuneACCESS table keeps in-frame sequences only and misses some clones. Where compared with another copy, unresolved V genes explain less than half of these, and the others have no known cause. V and J calls and clone size are given by that table; D and trimming were obtained from the DNA. This sample gives tens of thousands of clones in total; 70% to 85% of them show up just once. The ten largest clones capture 0.82% of the sample.

The clonotype comes from an adult in good health and CMV-seronegative. The chain couples TRBV7-3 to TRBJ2-7, with the D gene uncertain. Input material: memory CD4+ T cells from blood. The CDR3 is CASSLGPSSYEQYF. The nucleotide sequence is TGTGCCAGCAGCTTAGGGCCCAGCTCCTACGAGCAGTACTTC.